The clone carrying this T cell receptor (beta chain) was counted a single time. Its antigen remains unknown. This specimen comes from a study of T cells in localized non-small cell lung cancer. Clones were read by immunoSEQ multiplex PCR, and TCRdb kept only the in-frame ones, dropping some. The sample holds 12,000 or so clones, about 84% seen once. Study outcomes and limitations: Adjacent lung had a median about 55 of the 100 largest tumor clones. Uninvolved neighboring lung showed the greatest T cell clonality, exceeding tumor. Analysis by sequencing included only one tumor region, so heterogeneity remains possible. With higher T cell density in blood came longer overall survival.

The sequencing used peripheral blood, collected before any cancer treatment. The receptor comes from a male donor at least 60 years old with stage I lung adenocarcinoma.

CDR3 region: CASSVGTGGSAFF. In DNA, the CDR3 is TGTGCCAGCAGCGTCGGGACAGGGGGCTCAGCTTTCTTT. V is TRBV2 and J is TRBJ1-1; 12 bases fit TRBD1. The V segment lost 6 bases and the J segment 10 bases; nucleotides outside the gene matches: 6. The CDR3 is 13 amino acids. Germline CDR1 and CDR2: SNHLY and FYNNEI.